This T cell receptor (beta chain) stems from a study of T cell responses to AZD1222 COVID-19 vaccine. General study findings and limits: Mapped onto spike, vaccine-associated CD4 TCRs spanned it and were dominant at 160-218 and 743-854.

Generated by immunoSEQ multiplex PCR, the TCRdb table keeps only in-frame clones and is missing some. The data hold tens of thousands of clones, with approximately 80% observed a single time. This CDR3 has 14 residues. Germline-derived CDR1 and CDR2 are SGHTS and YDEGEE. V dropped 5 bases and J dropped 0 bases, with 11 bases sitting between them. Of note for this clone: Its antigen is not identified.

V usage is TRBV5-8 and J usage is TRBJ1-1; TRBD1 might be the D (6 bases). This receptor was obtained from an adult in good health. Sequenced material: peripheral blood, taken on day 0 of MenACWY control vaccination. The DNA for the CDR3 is TGTGCCAGCAGTAGGGGGGTACTGAACACTGAAGCTTTCTTT. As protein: CASSRGVLNTEAFF.